The 27 T cell receptor beta chains below were found in one sample sequenced in a study of blood T cell repertoires in COVID-19. Generated by immunoSEQ multiplex PCR, the TCRdb table keeps only in-frame clones and is missing some. In the table there are about 62,000 clones, approximately 80% of which are singletons. Sequencing input: peripheral blood. These receptors originate from a man in his sixties with acute or convalescent COVID-19.

The chain joins TRBV5-1 to TRBJ2-3; D unresolved. CDR1 and CDR2 (germline): SGHRS, YFSETQ. There are 16 residues in the CDR3. Trimming cost V 1 base and J 5 bases, with 17 bases left between them. The CDR3 sequence is CASSLLSARGGDTQYF. For the CDR3, the DNA is TGCGCCAGCAGCTTGCTGTCGGCGAGAGGTGGAGATACGCAGTATTTT. The full variable domain, completed using reference TRBV5-1 and TRBJ2-3, is KAGVTQTPRYLIKTRGQQVTLSCSPISGHRSVSWYQQTPGQGLQFLFEYFSETQRNKGNFPGRFSGRQFSNSRSEMNVSTLELGDSALYLCASSLLSARGGDTQYFGPGTRLTVL.

The chain uses TRBV27 and TRBJ1-6, with 9 bases that match TRBD1. The germline CDR1 and CDR2 sequences are MNHEY and SMNVEV (reference sequence). V shed 2 bases and J 11 bases; nucleotides not matched to a gene: 7. The length of the CDR3 is 15 residues. CDR3 coding DNA: TGTGCCAGCAGTTTAGAGGGACAGGGAGAGACACCCCTCCACTTT. It encodes CASSLEGQGETPLHF.

V and J are TRBV6-6 and TRBJ2-7; D is undetermined. The germline CDR1 and CDR2 sequences are MNHNY and SVGAGI (reference sequence). Trimming shortened V by 11 bases and J by 7 bases, and 15 bases separated the two germline ends. The CDR3 runs 11 residues. CDR3 DNA: TGTGCCGCCGCGGTGGGTCGGGAGCAGTACTTC. Protein: CAAAVGREQYF.

The V gene is TRBV11-2, the J gene TRBJ2-5, with 9 bases that match TRBD1. CDR1 is SGHAT, CDR2 FQNNGV, per germline. This CDR3 has 17 amino acids. V lost 2 bases to trimming and J lost 5 bases; unmatched junction nucleotides: 12. The CDR3 protein is CASSLPPGQGEEETQYF. The CDR3 coding sequence is TGTGCCAGCAGCTTACCACCGGGACAGGGCGAGGAGGAGACCCAGTACTTC. The full variable domain, in which reference TRBV11-2 and TRBJ2-5 provide the parts outside the CDR3, is EAGVAQSPRYKIIEKRQSVAFWCNPISGHATLYWYQQILGQGPKLLIQFQNNGVVDDSQLPKDRFSAERLKGVDSTLKIQPAKLEDSAVYLCASSLPPGQGEEETQYFGPGTRLLVL.

V usage is TRBV21-1 and J usage is TRBJ2-1; the table calls TRBD1, which could not be checked here. TRBV21-1 is a pseudogene. The CDR3 runs to 12 residues. DNA for the CDR3: TGTGCCAGCAGCAAAGGGGCTGACGAGCAGTTCTTC. Amino acid sequence: CASSKGADEQFF.

The genes are TRBV5-1 and TRBJ2-7, with 8 bases that match TRBD1. Per germline, CDR1 SGHRS and CDR2 YFSETQ. The V segment lost 2 bases and the J segment 0 bases; nucleotides outside the gene matches: 4. CDR3 length equals 15 residues. The CDR3 DNA sequence: TGCGCCAGCAGCTTTACAGGGGGGAGCTCCTACGAGCAGTACTTC. The encoded protein is CASSFTGGSSYEQYF. Drawing the rest from reference TRBV5-1 and TRBJ2-7, the complete variable domain is KAGVTQTPRYLIKTRGQQVTLSCSPISGHRSVSWYQQTPGQGLQFLFEYFSETQRNKGNFPGRFSGRQFSNSRSEMNVSTLELGDSALYLCASSFTGGSSYEQYFGPGTRLTVT.

This clone showed up just a few times. The chain joins TRBV6-5 to TRBJ1-5, with no clear D. The CDR3 extends over 14 amino acids. The germline V and J ends were trimmed by 2 bases and 3 bases, with 8 bases remaining between them. Per germline, CDR1 MNHEY and CDR2 SVGAGI. The CDR3 reads CASSYESYNQPQHF. CDR3 DNA: TGTGCCAGCAGTTACGAGAGCTACAATCAGCCCCAGCATTTT.

The genes are TRBV5-6 and TRBJ1-1; 10 nucleotides align to TRBD1. Germline V gene sequence: CDR1 SGHDT, CDR2 YYEEEE. The V gene end was trimmed by 0 bases and the J gene end by 7 bases; junction bases not matched to a gene: 3. CDR3 length: 14 residues. The DNA of the CDR3 is TGTGCCAGCAGCTTGGGACAGGGGGCTAATGAAGCTTTCTTT. Its protein is CASSLGQGANEAFF.

The chain links TRBV14 to TRBJ2-5; tentatively, D is TRBD2 (5 bases). Looked up from germline, CDR1 is SGHDN and CDR2 is FVKESK. The V end lost 2 bases, the J end lost 4 bases, and 11 bases lay between the germline ends. This CDR3 spans 14 amino acids. CDR3 residues: CASSQRRARETQYF. Here the CDR3 DNA reads TGTGCCAGCAGCCAAAGGCGGGCGAGAGAGACCCAGTACTTC.

This clone occurred a few times. The genes are TRBV10-1 and TRBJ2-7; 10 bases line up with TRBD2. The germline V gene has CDR1 WNHNN and CDR2 SYGVQD (reference sequence). Trimming took 3 bases from V and 6 from J; bases not matched to a gene: 5. The CDR3 is made up of 14 amino acids. The CDR3 protein is CASSETSGVCEQYF. In DNA form, the CDR3 reads TGCGCCAGCAGTGAAACTAGCGGGGTGTGCGAGCAGTACTTC.

The chain employs TRBV10-2 and TRBJ2-5; 12 bases agree with TRBD2. V lost 4 bases, J lost 2 bases, and 14 bases stayed unmatched. This CDR3 comprises 19 residues. In germline, CDR1 is WSHSY, CDR2 SAAADI. The CDR3 loop is CASSVPRLAGASRQETQYF. For the CDR3, the DNA is TGCGCCAGCAGTGTCCCGAGACTAGCGGGAGCTAGTCGACAAGAGACCCAGTACTTC.

The gene calls are TRBV6-6 and TRBJ2-2; D may be TRBD2 (6 bases). Trimming left V 6 bases short and J 6 bases short, with 14 bases between. The CDR3 contains 14 residues. Looked up from germline, CDR1 is MNHNY and CDR2 is SVGAGI (reference sequence). CDR3 in amino acids: CASRQRREAGELFF. The CDR3 region has the DNA TGTGCCAGCAGGCAGAGGCGGGAAGCCGGGGAGCTGTTTTTT.

The chain joins TRBV18 to TRBJ1-4; D gene unclear. There are 15 residues in the CDR3. Deletions cut 6 bases from V and 0 bases from J, with 11 bases between. CDR1 is KGHSH and CDR2 is LQKENI in the germline V gene. The CDR3 DNA follows: TGTGCCAGCTCGCCCCGCACAGCAACTAATGAAAAACTGTTTTTT. Translation gives CASSPRTATNEKLFF. The full variable domain, in which reference TRBV18 and TRBJ1-4 provide the parts outside the CDR3, is NAGVMQNPRHLVRRRGQEARLRCSPMKGHSHVYWYRQLPEEGLKFMVYLQKENIIDESGMPKERFSAEFPKEGPSILRIQQVVRGDSAAYFCASSPRTATNEKLFFGSGTQLSVL.

CDR3 sequence reads: CAWRRIGGDTQYF. The DNA for the CDR3 is TGTGCCTGGAGAAGAATAGGAGGAGATACGCAGTATTTT. The chain links TRBV30 to TRBJ2-3; D might be TRBD2 (5 bases). The CDR3 sequence is 13 residues long. Germline loops: CDR1 GTSNPN, CDR2 SVGIG (reference sequence). V shed 3 bases and J shed 5 bases, with 12 bases lying between them.

CDR3 region: CASRKGFEAFF. The CDR3 coding sequence is TGTGCCAGTAGGAAGGGGTTTGAAGCTTTCTTT. The chain employs TRBV19 and TRBJ1-1; tentative D call: TRBD1 (5 bases). Germline V lookup: CDR1 LNHDA, CDR2 SQIVND (reference sequence). V was clipped by 6 bases and J by 7 bases, with 9 bases between them. The CDR3 totals 11 residues.

The chain carries TRBV6-5 and TRBJ1-1; D is unresolved. The CDR3 has 13 amino acids. In germline, CDR1 is MNHEY, CDR2 SVGAGI. V dropped 3 bases and J dropped 1 base, with 6 bases sitting between them. Here the CDR3 DNA reads TGTGCCAGCAGTTATACTAGGAACACTGAAGCTTTCTTT. It translates to CASSYTRNTEAFF.

The chain is built from TRBV5-6 and TRBJ2-6, with D unresolved. The CDR3 spans 15 residues. CDR1 is SGHDT and CDR2 is YYEEEE in the germline V gene. Trimming left V 2 bases short and J 1 base short, with 7 bases between. The CDR3 here is CASSFEVSGANVLTF. CDR3 nucleotides: TGTGCCAGCAGCTTTGAGGTATCTGGGGCCAACGTCCTGACTTTC.

J is TRBJ2-1 and V is TRBV2, with D unresolved. Germline V CDR1 and CDR2: SNHLY, FYNNEI. The CDR3 extends over 14 amino acids. The V gene lost 8 bases and the J gene lost 4 bases, with 15 bases spanning the gap. This chain's CDR3 is CASRLAFTYNEQFF. Here the CDR3 DNA reads TGTGCCAGCCGCTTAGCCTTCACTTACAATGAGCAGTTCTTC. The full variable domain, rest sourced from reference TRBV2 and TRBJ2-1, is EPEVTQTPSHQVTQMGQEVILRCVPISNHLYFYWYRQILGQKVEFLVSFYNNEISEKSEIFDDQFSVERPDGSNFTLKIRSTKLEDSAMYFCASRLAFTYNEQFFGPGTRLTVL.

The J gene is TRBJ2-7, the V gene TRBV10-2; 8 bases are a match to TRBD1. Germline V gene lookup returns CDR1 WSHSY and CDR2 SAAADI. The J segment lost 4 bases and the V segment lost 8 bases, leaving 13 bases of the junction unmatched. CDR3 length equals 15 residues. CDR3 coding DNA: TGCGCCAGCCGGAATCCTGGGACAGGCGCTTACGAGCAGTACTTC. This translates into CASRNPGTGAYEQYF.

The chain is built from TRBV16 and TRBJ2-7; 12 positions agree with TRBD2. This CDR3 has 23 amino acids. Losses at the gene ends were 0 bases for V and 6 bases for J; bases not matched to a gene: 27. Germline V gene data show CDR1 as KGHSY and CDR2 as FQNENV. The CDR3 here is CASSQSPAQGILERLAGVVEQYF. Here the CDR3 DNA reads TGTGCCAGCAGCCAATCCCCGGCCCAGGGAATCCTTGAGAGACTAGCGGGAGTGGTCGAGCAGTACTTC.

The V call is TRBV24-1, the J call TRBJ2-2; D is unclear. Deletions cut 7 bases from V and 6 bases from J, with 20 bases between. In germline, CDR1 is KGHDR, CDR2 SFDVKD. This CDR3 comprises 16 residues. CDR3 nucleotides: TGTGCCACCAGCTCTACCAAGACGCCGAGGTCCGGGGAGCTGTTTTTT. Protein product: CATSSTKTPRSGELFF.

The chain recombines TRBV9 with TRBJ2-1; TRBD2 is a possible D gene (5 bases). The CDR3 totals 16 residues. CDR1 and CDR2 (germline): SGDLS, YYNGEE. Deletions cut 4 bases from V and 0 bases from J, with 14 bases between. CDR3 residues: CASSPETGNSYNEQFF. The DNA for the CDR3 is TGTGCCAGCAGCCCTGAAACGGGGAACTCCTACAATGAGCAGTTCTTC.

CDR3 amino acids: CASSQSGGGQPQHF. CDR3 DNA sequence: TGCGCCAGCAGCCAGAGCGGGGGGGGTCAGCCCCAGCATTTT. The gene calls are TRBV4-3 and TRBJ1-5; TRBD1 is a possible D gene (5 bases). Trimming removed 3 bases from V and 6 bases from J, with 12 bases in between. The CDR3 sequence is 14 residues long. The germline gives CDR1 LGHNA, CDR2 YSLEER.

The chain employs TRBV30 and TRBJ2-7, with 9 bases matching TRBD1. The CDR3 extends over 14 amino acids. Trimming removed 3 bases from V and 6 bases from J; junction bases left unmatched: 9. Germline loops: CDR1 GTSNPN, CDR2 SVGIG (reference sequence). DNA of the CDR3: TGTGCCTGGAGCCGCGATAGGACAGGGGCCGAGCAGTACTTC. Its protein is CAWSRDRTGAEQYF.

The V and J genes are TRBV5-1 and TRBJ1-6; 7 positions match TRBD1. Germline V CDR1 and CDR2: SGHRS, YFSETQ. The V gene end was trimmed by 5 bases and the J gene end by 5 bases; junction bases not matched to a gene: 7. CDR3 length: 15 residues. The CDR3 is CASRTGAIDNSPLHF. In DNA form, the CDR3 reads TGCGCCAGCAGAACAGGGGCTATAGATAATTCACCCCTCCACTTT. The variable domain in full, with the rest retrieved from reference TRBV5-1 and TRBJ1-6, is KAGVTQTPRYLIKTRGQQVTLSCSPISGHRSVSWYQQTPGQGLQFLFEYFSETQRNKGNFPGRFSGRQFSNSRSEMNVSTLELGDSALYLCASRTGAIDNSPLHFGNGTRLTVT.

The J gene is TRBJ1-4, the V gene TRBV19; no reliable D call. The CDR3 covers 13 residues. V lost 3 bases and J lost 5, with 7 bases in between. Looked up from germline, CDR1 is LNHDA and CDR2 is SQIVND (reference sequence). The CDR3 protein is CASSIKRNEKLFF. The CDR3 DNA sequence: TGTGCCAGTAGTATCAAGAGGAATGAAAAACTGTTTTTT.

The chain employs TRBV24-1 and TRBJ2-5, with D maybe TRBD2 (6 bases). Germline CDR1 KGHDR, CDR2 SFDVKD. CDR3 length equals 15 residues. Deletions cut 2 bases from V and 5 bases from J, with 14 bases between. CDR3 DNA: TGTGCCACCAGTGATTCGAGGGGAGGTGGGGAGACCCAGTACTTC. This codes for CATSDSRGGGETQYF.